This T cell receptor beta chain emerged from a study of OX40 agonist ivuxolimab in advanced cancers. As for the study in general: Intravenous ivuxolimab was administered to patients every 2 weeks at 0.01 to 10 mg/kg. Findings and limits, study-wide: There were also nonresponders showing low normalized T-cell clonal expansion. Averaged across samples, CD8+ T cells carried more expanded clones than CD4+ did.

Deletions cut 3 bases from V and 5 bases from J, with 13 bases between. The CDR3 contains 14 residues. Germline CDR1 reads SGHVS; CDR2 reads FNYEAQ. About this clone itself: Its antigen is still unknown.

Sequencing was performed with immunoSEQ multiplex PCR; in TCRdb, only in-frame clones are kept and a portion is missing. The table shows about 98,000 clones, with roughly 93% occurring only once. This chain uses TRBV7-6 with TRBJ1-1; the D gene is possibly TRBD1 (5 bases). The specimen was CD4+ or CD8+ T cells sorted from blood, collected in a trial of the OX40 agonist ivuxolimab. The source is an adult with an advanced solid tumor such as melanoma, head and neck, liver or kidney cancer. CDR3 in DNA: TGTGCCAGCAGCTTTTTCGCAGGGATAACTGAAGCTTTCTTT. Translated: CASSFFAGITEAFF.